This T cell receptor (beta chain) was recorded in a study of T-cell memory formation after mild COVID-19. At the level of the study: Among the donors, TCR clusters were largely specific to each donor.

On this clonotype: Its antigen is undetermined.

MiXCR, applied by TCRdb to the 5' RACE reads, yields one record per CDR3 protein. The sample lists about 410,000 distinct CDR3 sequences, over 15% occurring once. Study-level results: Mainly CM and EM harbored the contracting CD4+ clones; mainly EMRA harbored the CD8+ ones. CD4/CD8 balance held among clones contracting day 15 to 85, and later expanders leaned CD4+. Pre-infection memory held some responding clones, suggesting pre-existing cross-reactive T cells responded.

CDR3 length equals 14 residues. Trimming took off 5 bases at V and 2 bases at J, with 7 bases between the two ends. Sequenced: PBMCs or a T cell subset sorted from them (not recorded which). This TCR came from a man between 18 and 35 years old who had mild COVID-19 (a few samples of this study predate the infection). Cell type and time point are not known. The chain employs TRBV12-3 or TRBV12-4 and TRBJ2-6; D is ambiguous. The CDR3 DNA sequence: TGTGCCAGCAGTATCCTAACTGGGGCCAACGTCCTGACTTTC. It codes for CASSILTGANVLTF.